Below are 2 T cell receptor beta chains sequenced from a single sample in a study of beta chain features in type 1 diabetes. Every isolated RNA sample was fully reverse transcribed, so sequencing captured expressed TCRB transcripts. Sequencing used immunoSEQ multiplex PCR; TCRdb keeps in-frame clones, though not all of them. Seen here are some 160,000 clones, about 9.8% observed once, and the top ten hold about 2.1%. Sequencing was done on a sample of central memory CD4+ T cells from blood. These receptors were taken from a woman under 30 in good health.

The genes are TRBV7-9 and TRBJ2-2; D gene uncertain. The CDR3 consists of 12 residues. CDR1 is SEHNR, CDR2 FQNEAQ, per germline (reference sequence). Trimming cost V 2 bases and J 5 bases, with 3 bases left between them. CDR3 region: CASSLLTGELFF. The CDR3 coding sequence is TGTGCCAGCAGCTTACTAACCGGGGAGCTGTTTTTT.

V and J are TRBV18 and TRBJ1-2; 9 bases line up with TRBD1. The CDR3 runs 14 residues. From germline, CDR1 is KGHSH and CDR2 LQKENI. With V trimmed by 6 bases and J by 0 bases, 2 bases remained unmatched. CDR3: CASSDRGANYGYTF. The CDR3 nucleotides are TGTGCCAGCTCGGACAGGGGTGCTAACTATGGCTACACCTTC.